This T cell receptor beta chain was found in a study of shared clonotypes between healthy human individuals. CD45RO-negative cells were positively selected for CCR7, leaving out terminally differentiated effector memory CD45RA+ cells. Study findings and constraints: Non-shared clonotypes showed lower generation probabilities than clonotypes common to all four donors. Exclusively blood specimens were collected; tissue repertoires likely differ.

Germline V gives CDR1 SEHNR, CDR2 FQNEAQ (reference sequence). CDR3 length: 12 amino acids. Trimming stripped 5 bases from V and 6 bases from J, with 10 bases between. An assay was performed, and its level was deep. Generated by immunoSEQ multiplex PCR, the TCRdb table keeps only in-frame clones and is missing some. This table holds about 2.1 million clones, under 95% found once. Comments on this clone: Antigen specificity is unknown.

The receptor comes from a man between 18 and 35 years old in good health. Some clones in this sample may be carry-over from other donors' samples. This chain links TRBV7-9 with TRBJ1-1; no firm D call. What was sequenced was naive CD8+ T cells from PBMCs. CDR3 residues: CASSLGKAEAFF. Here the CDR3 DNA reads TGTGCCAGCAGCCTCGGGAAGGCTGAAGCTTTCTTT.